This T cell receptor (beta chain) stems from a study of cytomegalovirus exposure and HLA in healthy donors. About the research overall: Roughly 80 million unique TCRs from HLA-typed donors made up an early data release. Whole-study findings and limits: For TCR beta chains, V- and J-gene trimming was later linked to a missense DCLRE1C variant. Cytomegalovirus status, reportedly, was diagnosed with high specificity and sensitivity by the classifier.

With respect to this clone: The antigen remains unidentified.

Use of 60 Vbeta and 13 Jbeta primers characterized the PCR. Original processing notes: An analysis that came later counted some 80 million unique TCR beta chains, approximately 9.9 million shared. The table came from immunoSEQ multiplex PCR; TCRdb's copy has only in-frame clones and leaves some out. The DNA was the basis for D and trimming; V, J and clone size are from that table. Of approximately 190,000 clones listed, 70% to 90% are singletons. Between the trimmed V and J ends, which lost 1 base and 4 bases, there was a span of 7 bases. Germline V gene data show CDR1 as LNHDA and CDR2 as SQIVND (reference sequence). CDR3 length: 13 residues.

The specimen was PBMCs. V gene TRBV19 combines with J gene TRBJ2-5; D unresolved. The receptor comes from a woman under 30 in good health and CMV-seropositive. The CDR3 here is CASSIAVRETQYF. Written as DNA, the CDR3 is TGTGCCAGTAGTATAGCAGTTCGAGAGACCCAGTACTTC.